The T cell receptor beta chain under discussion was sequenced for a study of blood T cell repertoires in COVID-19 (dated by TCRdb to 2019 to 2021). In terms of the full investigation: Samples from collaborators originated in the United States, Italy and Spain and spanned both the acute and convalescent phases of COVID-19. The material from the prospective study consisted of cDNA or gDNA derived from T cells, B-cell-depleted T cells, or PBMCs. The dataset comprised deeply sampled blood TCRbeta repertoires from subjects exposed to, actively infected with, or recovered from COVID-19. The repertoires were released in a freely available public database meant as a resource for research on the immune response to SARS-CoV-2. The samples were drawn from the first 160 participants of the ongoing ImmuneRACE study and from 1,254 subjects provided by 6 global collaborators. Sample metadata almost always included a de-identified subject ID, COVID-19 status, age in years and sex. HLA class I and class II types, where available, came from metadata supplied by the sample provider rather than from assay-based typing. Study-wide findings and limitations: Clinical and demographic metadata were provided uncurated, with the amount varying by source and participant.

Per the germline V gene, LGHNT is the CDR1 and FRNRAP is the CDR2. V trim: 1 base; J trim: 6 bases; unmatched bases: 12. Counted from cysteine to phenylalanine, this CDR3 has 16 amino acids. The retained sequence is limited to the CDR3, 48 bases, with the frame set at the first base. Worth noting for this clone: Which antigen it targets is not known. Per-nucleotide qualities are absent, and no much larger clonotype sits a single base away.

The immunoSEQ Assay, a bias-controlled multiplex PCR, was used to amplify TCRbeta CDR3 regions from genomic DNA. Processing in the source paper ran as follows. Nucleated cell counts per sample were estimated from amplification of reference gene primers within the assay. To quantify the absolute abundance of each unique TCRbeta CDR3 rearrangement, sequence reads were collapsed and filtered. Productive Simpson clonality was computed per sample as the square root of Simpson's diversity index over productive rearrangements. This immuneACCESS table, as held by TCRdb, lists in-frame sequences with V and J called but not all clones. Of the missing ones, under half trace to an unresolved V gene in checked studies; the others have no known cause. D and trimming were read from the DNA, whereas the V and J calls and clone size are those reported in that table. For this sample there are some 190,000 clones; about 88% appear just once. The ten biggest clones cover around 5.9% of the sample.

A second Seattle source provided samples from volunteer blood donors who had recovered from COVID-19. Collaborating institutions collected whole blood in K2EDTA tubes following their own protocols. For TCRbeta analysis, collaborator samples were shipped as frozen whole blood, as isolated PBMCs, or as DNA extracted from either sample type. The receptor chain draws on TRBV12-5 and TRBJ2-7; 7 bases in the junction line up with TRBD1. Material for sequencing was peripheral blood. The clonotype comes from a woman between 35 and 50 years old who had recovered from COVID-19. The CDR3 in this case is CASGLGTGTEIPEQYF. The sequence in DNA is TGTGCTAGTGGTTTGGGGACGGGGACAGAAATTCCCGAGCAGTACTTC.